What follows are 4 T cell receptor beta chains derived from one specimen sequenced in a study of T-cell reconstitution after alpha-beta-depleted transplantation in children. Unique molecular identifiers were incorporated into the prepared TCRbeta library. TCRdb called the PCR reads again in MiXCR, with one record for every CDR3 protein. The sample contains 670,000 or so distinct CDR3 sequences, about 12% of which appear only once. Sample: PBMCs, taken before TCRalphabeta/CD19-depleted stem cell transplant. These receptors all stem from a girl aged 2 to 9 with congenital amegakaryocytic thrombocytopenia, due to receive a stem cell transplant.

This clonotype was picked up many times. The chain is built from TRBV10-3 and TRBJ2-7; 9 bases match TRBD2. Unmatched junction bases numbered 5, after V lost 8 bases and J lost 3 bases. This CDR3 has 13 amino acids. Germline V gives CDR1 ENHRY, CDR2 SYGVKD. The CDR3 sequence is CAIATSGGYEQYF. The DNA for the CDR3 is TGTGCCATCGCGACTAGCGGAGGCTACGAGCAGTACTTC.

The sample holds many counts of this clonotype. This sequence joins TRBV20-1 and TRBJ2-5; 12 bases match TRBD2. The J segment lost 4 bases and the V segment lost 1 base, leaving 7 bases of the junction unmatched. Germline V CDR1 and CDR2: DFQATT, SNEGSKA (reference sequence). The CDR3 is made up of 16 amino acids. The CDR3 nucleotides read TGCAGTGCTAGAGTCAGACTAGCGGGAGTGGGAGAGACCCAGTACTTC. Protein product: CSARVRLAGVGETQYF.

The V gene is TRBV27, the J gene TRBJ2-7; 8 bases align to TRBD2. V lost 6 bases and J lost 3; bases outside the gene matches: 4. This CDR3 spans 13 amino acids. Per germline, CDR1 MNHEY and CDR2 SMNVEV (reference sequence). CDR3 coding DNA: TGTGCCAGCAGCGTAGCGGGGTACTACGAGCAGTACTTC. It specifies CASSVAGYYEQYF.

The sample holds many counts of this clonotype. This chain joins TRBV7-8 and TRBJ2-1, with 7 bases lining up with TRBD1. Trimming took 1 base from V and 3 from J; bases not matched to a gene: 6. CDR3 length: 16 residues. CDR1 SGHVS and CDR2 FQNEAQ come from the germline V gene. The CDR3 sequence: CASSLGWDRYYNEQFF. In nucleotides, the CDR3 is TGTGCCAGCAGCTTAGGTTGGGACAGATACTACAATGAGCAGTTCTTC.